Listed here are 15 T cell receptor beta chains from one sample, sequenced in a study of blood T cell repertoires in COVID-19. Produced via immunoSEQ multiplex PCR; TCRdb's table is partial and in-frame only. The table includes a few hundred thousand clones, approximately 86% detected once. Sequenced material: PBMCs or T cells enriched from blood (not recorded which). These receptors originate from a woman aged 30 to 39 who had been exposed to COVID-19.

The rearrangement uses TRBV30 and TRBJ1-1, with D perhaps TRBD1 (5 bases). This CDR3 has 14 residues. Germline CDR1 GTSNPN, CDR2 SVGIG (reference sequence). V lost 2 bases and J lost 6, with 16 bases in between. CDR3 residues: CAWSRDAGGAEAFF. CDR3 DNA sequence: TGTGCCTGGAGTCGGGACGCTGGGGGGGCTGAAGCTTTCTTT.

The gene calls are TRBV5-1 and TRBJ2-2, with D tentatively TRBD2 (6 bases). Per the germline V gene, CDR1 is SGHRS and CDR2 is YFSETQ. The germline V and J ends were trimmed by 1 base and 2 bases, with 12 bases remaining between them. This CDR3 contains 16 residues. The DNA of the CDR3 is TGCGCCAGCAGCTTGAATGGGGGGATAAACACCGGGGAGCTGTTTTTT. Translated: CASSLNGGINTGELFF.

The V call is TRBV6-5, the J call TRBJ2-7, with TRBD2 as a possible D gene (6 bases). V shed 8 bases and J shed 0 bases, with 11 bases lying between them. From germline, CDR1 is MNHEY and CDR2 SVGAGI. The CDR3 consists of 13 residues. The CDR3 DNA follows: TGTGCCAGCGGGCTAGCGCCCTCCTACGAGCAGTACTTC. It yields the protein CASGLAPSYEQYF.

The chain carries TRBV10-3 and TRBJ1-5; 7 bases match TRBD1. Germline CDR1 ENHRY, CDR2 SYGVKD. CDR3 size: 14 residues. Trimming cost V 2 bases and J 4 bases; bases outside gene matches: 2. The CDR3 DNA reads TGTGCCATCAGTGAGACACAGGGGAATCAGCCCCAGCATTTT. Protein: CAISETQGNQPQHF.

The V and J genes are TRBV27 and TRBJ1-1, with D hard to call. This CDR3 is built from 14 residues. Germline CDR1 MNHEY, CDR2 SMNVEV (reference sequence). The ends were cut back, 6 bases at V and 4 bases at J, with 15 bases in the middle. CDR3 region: CASSKGVGATEAFF. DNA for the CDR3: TGTGCCAGCAGCAAGGGAGTCGGAGCCACTGAAGCTTTCTTT.

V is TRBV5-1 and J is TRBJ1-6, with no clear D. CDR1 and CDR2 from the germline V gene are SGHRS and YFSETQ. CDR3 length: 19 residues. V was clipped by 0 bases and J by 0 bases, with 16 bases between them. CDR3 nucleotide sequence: TGCGCCAGCAGCTTGGGACGGGCAATGGGAGACTCCTATAATTCACCCCTCCACTTT. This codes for CASSLGRAMGDSYNSPLHF.

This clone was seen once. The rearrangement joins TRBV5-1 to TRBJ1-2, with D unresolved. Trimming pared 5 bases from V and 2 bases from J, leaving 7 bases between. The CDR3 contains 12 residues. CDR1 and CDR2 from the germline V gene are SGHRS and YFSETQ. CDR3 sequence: CASSTANYGYTF. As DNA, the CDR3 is TGCGCCAGCAGTACAGCAAACTATGGCTACACCTTC.

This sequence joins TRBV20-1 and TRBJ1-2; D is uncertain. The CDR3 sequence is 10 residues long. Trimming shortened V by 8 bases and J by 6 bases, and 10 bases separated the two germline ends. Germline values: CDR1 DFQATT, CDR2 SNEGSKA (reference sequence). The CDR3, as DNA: TGCAGTTTATCGGGGAATGGCTACACCTTC. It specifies CSLSGNGYTF.

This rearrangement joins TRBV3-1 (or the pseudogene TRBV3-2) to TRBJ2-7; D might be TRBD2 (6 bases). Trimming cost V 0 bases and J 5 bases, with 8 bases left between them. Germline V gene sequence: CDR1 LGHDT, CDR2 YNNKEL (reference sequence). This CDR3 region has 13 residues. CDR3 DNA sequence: TGTGCCAGCAGCCAAGAGGGGGGAGACGAGCAGTACTTC. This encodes CASSQEGGDEQYF.

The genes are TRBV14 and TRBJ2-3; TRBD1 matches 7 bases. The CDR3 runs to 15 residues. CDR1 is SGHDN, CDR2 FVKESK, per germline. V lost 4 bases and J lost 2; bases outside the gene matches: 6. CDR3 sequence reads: CASSPRQGFTDTQYF. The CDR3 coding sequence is TGTGCCAGCAGCCCCCGACAGGGTTTCACAGATACGCAGTATTTT.

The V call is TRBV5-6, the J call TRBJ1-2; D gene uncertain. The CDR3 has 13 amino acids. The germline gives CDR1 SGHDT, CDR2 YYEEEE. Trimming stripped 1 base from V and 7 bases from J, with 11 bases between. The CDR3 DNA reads TGTGCCAGCAGCTTGAAGTCGGCGGGTGGCTACACCTTC. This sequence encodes CASSLKSAGGYTF.

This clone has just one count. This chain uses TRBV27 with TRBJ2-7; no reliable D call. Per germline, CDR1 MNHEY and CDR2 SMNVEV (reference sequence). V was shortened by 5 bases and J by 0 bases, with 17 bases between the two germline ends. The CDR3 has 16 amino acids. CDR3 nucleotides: TGTGCCAGCAGTCAATTGGCCGCTGACATCTCCTACGAGCAGTACTTC. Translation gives CASSQLAADISYEQYF.

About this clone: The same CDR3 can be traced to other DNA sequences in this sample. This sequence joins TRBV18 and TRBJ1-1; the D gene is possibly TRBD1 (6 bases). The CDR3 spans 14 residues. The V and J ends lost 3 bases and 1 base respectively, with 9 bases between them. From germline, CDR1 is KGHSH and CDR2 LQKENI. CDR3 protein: CASSPRTENTEAFF. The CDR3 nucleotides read TGTGCCAGCTCACCTCGGACAGAGAACACTGAAGCTTTCTTT.

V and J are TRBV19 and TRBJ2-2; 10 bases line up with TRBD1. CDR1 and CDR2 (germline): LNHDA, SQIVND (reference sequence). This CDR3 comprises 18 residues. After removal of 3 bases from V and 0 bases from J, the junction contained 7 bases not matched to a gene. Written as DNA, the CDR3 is TGTGCCAGTAGTATTCGGAGGACAGGGGGAGCGAACACCGGGGAGCTGTTTTTT. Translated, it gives CASSIRRTGGANTGELFF. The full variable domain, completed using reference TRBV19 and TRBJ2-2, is DGGITQSPKYLFRKEGQNVTLSCEQNLNHDAMYWYRQDPGQGLRLIYYSQIVNDFQKGDIAEGYSVSREKKESFPLTVTSAQKNPTAFYLCASSIRRTGGANTGELFFGEGSRLTVL.

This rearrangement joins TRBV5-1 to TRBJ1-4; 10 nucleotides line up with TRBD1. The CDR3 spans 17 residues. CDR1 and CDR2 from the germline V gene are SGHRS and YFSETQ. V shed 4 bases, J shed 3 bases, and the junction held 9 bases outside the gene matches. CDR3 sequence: CASSRGQGGIANEKLFF. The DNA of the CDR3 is TGCGCCAGCAGCCGCGGACAGGGGGGAATAGCTAATGAAAAACTGTTTTTT.